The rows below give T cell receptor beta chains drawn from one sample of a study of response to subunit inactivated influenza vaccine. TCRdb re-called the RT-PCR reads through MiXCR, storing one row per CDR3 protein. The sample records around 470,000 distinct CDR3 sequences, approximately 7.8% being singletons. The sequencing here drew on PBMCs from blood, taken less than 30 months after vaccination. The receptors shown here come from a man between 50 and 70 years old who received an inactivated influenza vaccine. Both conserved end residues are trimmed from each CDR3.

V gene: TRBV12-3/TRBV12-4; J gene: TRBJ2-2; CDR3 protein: ASRRGLDTGELF
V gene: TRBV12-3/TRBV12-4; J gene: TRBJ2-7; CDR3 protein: ASSLLVRASYEQY
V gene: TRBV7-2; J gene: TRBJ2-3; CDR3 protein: ASSLKGSDTQY
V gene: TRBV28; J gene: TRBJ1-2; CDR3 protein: ASRLTGGPSGGYT
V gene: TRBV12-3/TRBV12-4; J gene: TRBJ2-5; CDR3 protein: ASSYDRVQTQY
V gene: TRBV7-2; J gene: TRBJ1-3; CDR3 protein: ASSQISAGNTIY
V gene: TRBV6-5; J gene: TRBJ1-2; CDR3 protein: ASSYSRNYGYT
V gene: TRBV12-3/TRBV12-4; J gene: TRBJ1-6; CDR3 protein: ASSVQGHSPLH
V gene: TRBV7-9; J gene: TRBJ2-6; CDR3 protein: ASSPDRPGANVLT
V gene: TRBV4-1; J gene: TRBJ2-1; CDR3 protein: ASSQGLPLSYNEQF
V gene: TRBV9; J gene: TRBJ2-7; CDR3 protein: ASSVGSGSYYEQY
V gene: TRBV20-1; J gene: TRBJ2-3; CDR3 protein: SASDPGGADTQY
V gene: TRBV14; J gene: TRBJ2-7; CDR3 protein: ASSQDWAGVSYEQY
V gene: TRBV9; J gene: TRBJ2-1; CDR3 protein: ASSVSFGSSYNEQF
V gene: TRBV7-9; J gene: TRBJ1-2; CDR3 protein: ASSSQTRDRVYGYT
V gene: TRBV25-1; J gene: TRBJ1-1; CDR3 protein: ASTRGVGMNTEAF
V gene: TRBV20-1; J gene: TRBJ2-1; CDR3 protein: SATTSGTSGEQF
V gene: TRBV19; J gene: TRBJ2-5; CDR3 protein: ASSPGVFETQY
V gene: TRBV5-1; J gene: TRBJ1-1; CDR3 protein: ASRAGQMNTEAF
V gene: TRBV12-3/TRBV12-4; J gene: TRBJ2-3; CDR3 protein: ASSLGPPSTDTQY
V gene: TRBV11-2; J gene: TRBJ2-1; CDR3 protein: ASSLFRLFNEQF
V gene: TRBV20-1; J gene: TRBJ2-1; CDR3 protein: SAIAGASDEQF
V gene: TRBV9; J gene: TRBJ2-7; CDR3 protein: ASSVGRGPIYEQY
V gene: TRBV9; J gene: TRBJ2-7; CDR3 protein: ASSYGTGSHEQY
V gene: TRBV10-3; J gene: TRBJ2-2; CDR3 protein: AISRGQNTGELF
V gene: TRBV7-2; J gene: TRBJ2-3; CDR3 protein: ASSISGTSGTDTQY
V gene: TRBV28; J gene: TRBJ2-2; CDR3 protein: ASSVAQGPTGELF
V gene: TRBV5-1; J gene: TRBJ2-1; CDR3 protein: ATRTSGISYNEQF
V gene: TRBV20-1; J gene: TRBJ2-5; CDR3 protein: SATGGSQETQY
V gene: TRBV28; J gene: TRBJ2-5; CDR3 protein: ASTGGAQRWETQY
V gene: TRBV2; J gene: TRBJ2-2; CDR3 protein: ASSEAVGAGELF
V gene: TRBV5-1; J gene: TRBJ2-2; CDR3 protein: ASSLTSIGSTGELF
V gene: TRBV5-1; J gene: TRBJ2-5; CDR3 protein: ASSLLVYGTQY
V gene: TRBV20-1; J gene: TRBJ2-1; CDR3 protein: SAHSPRSVDEQF
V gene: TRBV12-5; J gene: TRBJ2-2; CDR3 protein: ARTSPYTGELF
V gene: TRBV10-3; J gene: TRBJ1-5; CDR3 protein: AIRGDSNQPQH
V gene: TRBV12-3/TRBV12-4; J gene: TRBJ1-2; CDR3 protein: ASSLGRINYGYT
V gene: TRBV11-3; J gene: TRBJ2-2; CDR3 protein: ASSRGRAMAGELF